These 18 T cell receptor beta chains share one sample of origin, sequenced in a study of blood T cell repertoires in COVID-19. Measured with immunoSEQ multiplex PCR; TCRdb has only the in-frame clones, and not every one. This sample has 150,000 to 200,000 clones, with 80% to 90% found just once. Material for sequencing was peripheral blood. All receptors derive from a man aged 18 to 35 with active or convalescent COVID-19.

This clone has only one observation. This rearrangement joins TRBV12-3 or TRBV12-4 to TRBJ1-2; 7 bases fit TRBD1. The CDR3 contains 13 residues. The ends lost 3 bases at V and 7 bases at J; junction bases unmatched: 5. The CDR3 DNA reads TGTGCCAGCAGTTTCTTACAGGGGTTTGGCTACACCTTC. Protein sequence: CASSFLQGFGYTF.

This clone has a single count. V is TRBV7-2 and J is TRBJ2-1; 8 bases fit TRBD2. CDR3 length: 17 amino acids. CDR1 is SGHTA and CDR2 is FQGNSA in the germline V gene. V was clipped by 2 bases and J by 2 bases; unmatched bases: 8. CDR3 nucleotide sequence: TGTGCCAGCAGCTTAACCCCCCGGGAGGGTGCCTACAATGAGCAGTTCTTC. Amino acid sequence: CASSLTPREGAYNEQFF.

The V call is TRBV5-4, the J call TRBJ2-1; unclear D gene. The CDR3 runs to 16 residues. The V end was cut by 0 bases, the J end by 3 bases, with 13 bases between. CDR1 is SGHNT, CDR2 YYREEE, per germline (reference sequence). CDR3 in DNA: TGTGCCAGCAGCTTGGATTTGTCTAGTCTCTACAATGAGCAGTTCTTC. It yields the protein CASSLDLSSLYNEQFF. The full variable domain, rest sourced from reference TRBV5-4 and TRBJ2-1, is ETGVTQSPTHLIKTRGQQVTLRCSSQSGHNTVSWYQQALGQGPQFIFQYYREEENGRGNFPPRFSGLQFPNYSSELNVNALELDDSALYLCASSLDLSSLYNEQFFGPGTRLTVL.

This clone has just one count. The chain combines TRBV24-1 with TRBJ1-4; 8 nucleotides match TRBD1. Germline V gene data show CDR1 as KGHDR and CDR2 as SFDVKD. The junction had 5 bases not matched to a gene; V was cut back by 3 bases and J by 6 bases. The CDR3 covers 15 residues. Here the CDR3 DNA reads TGTGCCACCAGTGATGCCGGGACAGGAGATGAAAAACTGTTTTTT. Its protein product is CATSDAGTGDEKLFF.

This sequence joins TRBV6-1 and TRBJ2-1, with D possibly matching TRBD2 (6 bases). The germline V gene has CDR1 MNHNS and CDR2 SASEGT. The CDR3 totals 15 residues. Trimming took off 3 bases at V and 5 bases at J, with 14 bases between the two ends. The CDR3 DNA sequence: TGTGCCAGCAGTGACCCCGGGAGAGGGCACAATGAGCAGTTCTTC. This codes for CASSDPGRGHNEQFF.

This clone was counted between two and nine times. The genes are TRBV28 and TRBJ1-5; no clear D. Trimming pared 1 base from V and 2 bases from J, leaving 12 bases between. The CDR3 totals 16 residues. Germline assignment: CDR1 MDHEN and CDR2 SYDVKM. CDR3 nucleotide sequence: TGTGCCAGCAGTTTATCCGGGTCCGGTGGCAATCAGCCCCAGCATTTT. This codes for CASSLSGSGGNQPQHF.

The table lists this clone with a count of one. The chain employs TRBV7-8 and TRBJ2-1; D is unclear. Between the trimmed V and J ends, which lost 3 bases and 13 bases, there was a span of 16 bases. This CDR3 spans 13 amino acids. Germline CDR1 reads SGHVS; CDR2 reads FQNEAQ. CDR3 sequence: CASSFGNLDRQFF. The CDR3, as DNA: TGTGCCAGCAGCTTCGGAAACCTAGATCGACAGTTCTTC.

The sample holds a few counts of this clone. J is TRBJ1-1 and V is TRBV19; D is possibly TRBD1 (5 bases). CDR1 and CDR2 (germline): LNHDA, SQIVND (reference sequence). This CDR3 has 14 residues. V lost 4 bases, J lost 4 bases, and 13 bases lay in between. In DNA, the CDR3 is TGTGCCAGTAGTAGTTCAGGGCTGGGCACTGAAGCTTTCTTT. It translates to CASSSSGLGTEAFF.

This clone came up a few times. The CDR3: CASSDSDRRPMDTEAFF. DNA of the CDR3: TGCGCCAGCAGTGATTCGGACAGGAGACCGATGGACACTGAAGCTTTCTTT. The chain couples TRBV10-1 to TRBJ1-1; TRBD1 aligns across 7 bases. The J segment lost 3 bases and the V segment lost 3 bases, leaving 13 bases of the junction unmatched. The germline V gene encodes CDR1 WNHNN and CDR2 SYGVQD (reference sequence). This CDR3 region has 17 residues.

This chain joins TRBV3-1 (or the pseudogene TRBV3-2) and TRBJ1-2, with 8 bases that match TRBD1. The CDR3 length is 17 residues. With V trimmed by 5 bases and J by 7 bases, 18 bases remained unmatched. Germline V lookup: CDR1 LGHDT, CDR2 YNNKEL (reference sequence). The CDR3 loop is CASSSGQGVREVSGYTF. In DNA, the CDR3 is TGTGCCAGCAGCTCCGGACAGGGAGTCAGGGAGGTTAGTGGCTACACCTTC.

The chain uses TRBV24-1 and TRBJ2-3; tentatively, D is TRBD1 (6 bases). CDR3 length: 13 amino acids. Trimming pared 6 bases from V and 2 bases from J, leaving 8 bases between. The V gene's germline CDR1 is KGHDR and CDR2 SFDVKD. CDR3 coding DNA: TGTGCCACCAGTCAGGGGTTCACAGATACGCAGTATTTT. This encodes CATSQGFTDTQYF.

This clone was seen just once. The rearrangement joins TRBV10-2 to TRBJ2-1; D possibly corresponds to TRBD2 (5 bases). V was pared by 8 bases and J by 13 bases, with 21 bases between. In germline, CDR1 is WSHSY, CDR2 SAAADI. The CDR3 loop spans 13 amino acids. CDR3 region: CASVTGSGYSQFF. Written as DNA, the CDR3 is TGCGCCAGCGTCACGGGGAGTGGGTATTCTCAGTTCTTC.

CDR3 in amino acids: CSVESGSPEAFF. As DNA, the CDR3 is TGCAGCGTTGAGTCGGGGAGCCCTGAAGCTTTCTTT. The chain links TRBV29-1 to TRBJ1-1; D is unclear. CDR3 size: 12 residues. Germline V gene sequence: CDR1 SQVTM, CDR2 ANQGSEA. Deletions cut 3 bases from V and 6 bases from J, with 11 bases between.

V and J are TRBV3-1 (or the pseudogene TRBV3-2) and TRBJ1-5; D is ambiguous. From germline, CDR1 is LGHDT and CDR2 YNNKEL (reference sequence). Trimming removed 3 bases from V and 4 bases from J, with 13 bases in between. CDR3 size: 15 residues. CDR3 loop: CASSQSVEWNQPQHF. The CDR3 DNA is TGTGCCAGCAGCCAGTCGGTGGAGTGGAATCAGCCCCAGCATTTT.

The DNA of the CDR3 is TGTGCCAGTAGAAAAAGACAGAATAATGAAAAACTGTTTTTT. It yields the protein CASRKRQNNEKLFF. The chain couples TRBV19 to TRBJ1-4; maybe TRBD1 (5 bases). The V and J ends lost 6 bases and 4 bases respectively, with 12 bases between them. CDR3 size: 14 residues. Germline lookup yields CDR1 LNHDA and CDR2 SQIVND (reference sequence).

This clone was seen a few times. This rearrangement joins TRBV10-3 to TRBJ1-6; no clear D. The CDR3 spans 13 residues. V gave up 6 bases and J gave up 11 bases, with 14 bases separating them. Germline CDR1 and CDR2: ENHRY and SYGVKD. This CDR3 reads CAIRSLLRAPLHF. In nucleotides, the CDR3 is TGTGCCATCAGATCCCTCCTCCGGGCACCCCTCCACTTT.

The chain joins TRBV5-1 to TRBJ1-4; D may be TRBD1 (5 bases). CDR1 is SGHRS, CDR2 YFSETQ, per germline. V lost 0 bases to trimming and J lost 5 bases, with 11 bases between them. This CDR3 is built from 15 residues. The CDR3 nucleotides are TGCGCCAGCAGCTTGGAAGGGGTTATCAATGAAAAACTGTTTTTT. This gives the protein CASSLEGVINEKLFF.

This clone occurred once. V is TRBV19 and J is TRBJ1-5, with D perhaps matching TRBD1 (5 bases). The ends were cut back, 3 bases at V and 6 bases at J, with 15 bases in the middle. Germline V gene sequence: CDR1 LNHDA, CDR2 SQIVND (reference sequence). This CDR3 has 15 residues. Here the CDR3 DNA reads TGTGCCAGTAGTATGTCAACGGCCGGGGGTCAGCCCCAGCATTTT. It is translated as CASSMSTAGGQPQHF.